Detailed here is one TCR beta chain. Its matching antigen is unknown. This sample is part of a study of cytomegalovirus exposure and HLA in healthy donors. Overall study context: The same platform was used for the roughly 120 validation repertoires and the 500 to 700 first-cohort repertoires, a later analysis reported.

This table comes from immunoSEQ multiplex PCR, and its TCRdb copy is limited to in-frame clones, with some not included. The data contain more than 200,000 clones, less than 95% of them seen just once; the ten biggest clones take up 2.5% to 3.5%. V lost 0 bases and J 6 bases, leaving 12 bases between the germline ends. Germline CDR1 SGHNT, CDR2 YYREEE (reference sequence). This CDR3 is built from 14 residues. Overall study findings and caveats: The investigators catalogued some 160 TCR beta chains as cytomegalovirus-associated. In vitro assays verified that three CMV-associated chains recognized CMV antigens specifically. Despite most TCR sequences being rare, some public TCRs occurred in many donors.

The sample was PBMCs. The receptor was isolated from a woman younger than 45 in good health and CMV-seronegative. The rearrangement joins TRBV5-4 to TRBJ1-1; no clear D gene. Written as DNA, the CDR3 is TGTGCCAGCAGCTTGGGGGTTGGTGGCCCTGAAGCTTTCTTT. Amino acids: CASSLGVGGPEAFF.